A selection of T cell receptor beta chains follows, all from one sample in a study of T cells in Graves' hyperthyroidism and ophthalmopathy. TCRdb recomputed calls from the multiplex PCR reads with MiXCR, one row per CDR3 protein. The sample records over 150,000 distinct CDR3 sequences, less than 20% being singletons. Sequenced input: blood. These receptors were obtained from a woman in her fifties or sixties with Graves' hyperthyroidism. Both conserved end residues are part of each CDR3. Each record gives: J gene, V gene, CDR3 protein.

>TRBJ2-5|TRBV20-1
CSARKSSELQETQYF
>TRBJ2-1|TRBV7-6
CASSSQGAFHNEQFF
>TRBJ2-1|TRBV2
CASSDPTASGNEQFF
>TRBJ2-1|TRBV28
CASSPTRTSGRNEQFF
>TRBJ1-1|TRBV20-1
CSAPSGNTEAFF
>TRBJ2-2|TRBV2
CASDRGRAGELFF
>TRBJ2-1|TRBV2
CASNPGTGGDEQFF
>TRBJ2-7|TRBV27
CASSLKQVKAYEQYF
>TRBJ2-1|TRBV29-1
CSVEVHPSYNEQFF
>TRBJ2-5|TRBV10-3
CAIRHGQGRAKETQYF
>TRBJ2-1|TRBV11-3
CASSQTGTGADEQFF
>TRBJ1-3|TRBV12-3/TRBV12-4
CASRSGTEFGNTIYF
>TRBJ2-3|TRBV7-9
CASTVAGDTQYF
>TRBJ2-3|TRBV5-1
CASSLVGTDDQDTQYF
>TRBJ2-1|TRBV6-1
CASSQPGQGHNEQFF
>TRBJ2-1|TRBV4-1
CASSQESWGRARANEQFF
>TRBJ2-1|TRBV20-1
CSATDRGGGNEQFF
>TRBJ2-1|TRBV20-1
CSARGLAGEFEQFF
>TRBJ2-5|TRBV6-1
CASSWDETQYF
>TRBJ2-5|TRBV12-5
CASGPRDRGGETQYF
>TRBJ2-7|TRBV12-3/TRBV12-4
CASNNRDRQPLEQYF
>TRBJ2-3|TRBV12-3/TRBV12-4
CASSPDSVAQYF